This TCR beta chain derives from a study of blood T cell repertoires in COVID-19. Study information: Both acute and convalescent COVID-19 samples were obtained from the United States, Italy and Spain. PBMCs, B-cell-depleted T cells, or T cells were the source of the cDNA or gDNA that made up the material.

V shed 5 bases, J shed 9 bases, and the junction held 7 bases outside the gene matches. The CDR3 loop spans 15 amino acids. Per germline, CDR1 SGHVS and CDR2 FQNEAQ. Under the authors' procedure: Estimated nucleated cell counts came from reference gene primer amplification. Libraries were prepared by immunoSEQ multiplex PCR; TCRdb keeps only in-frame clonotypes and omits some of them. That table supplies the V and J calls and clone size; D and trimming were determined from the DNA. The sample has about 230,000 clones, about 80% seen once. This sequence joins TRBV7-8 and TRBJ2-1; 13 positions agree with TRBD2. The sequenced material came from peripheral blood. The sequence was obtained from a woman aged 45-59 years with acute or convalescent COVID-19. CDR3 in DNA: TGTGCCAGCAGCGTCACTAGCGGGGGGGCGGGTGAGCAGTTCTTC. It codes for CASSVTSGGAGEQFF. The whole variable domain, remainder taken from reference TRBV7-8 and TRBJ2-1, is GAGVSQSPRYKVAKRGQDVALRCDPISGHVSLFWYQQALGQGPEFLTYFQNEAQLDKSGLPSDRFFAERPEGSVSTLKIQRTQQEDSAVYLCASSVTSGGAGEQFFGPGTRLTVL.